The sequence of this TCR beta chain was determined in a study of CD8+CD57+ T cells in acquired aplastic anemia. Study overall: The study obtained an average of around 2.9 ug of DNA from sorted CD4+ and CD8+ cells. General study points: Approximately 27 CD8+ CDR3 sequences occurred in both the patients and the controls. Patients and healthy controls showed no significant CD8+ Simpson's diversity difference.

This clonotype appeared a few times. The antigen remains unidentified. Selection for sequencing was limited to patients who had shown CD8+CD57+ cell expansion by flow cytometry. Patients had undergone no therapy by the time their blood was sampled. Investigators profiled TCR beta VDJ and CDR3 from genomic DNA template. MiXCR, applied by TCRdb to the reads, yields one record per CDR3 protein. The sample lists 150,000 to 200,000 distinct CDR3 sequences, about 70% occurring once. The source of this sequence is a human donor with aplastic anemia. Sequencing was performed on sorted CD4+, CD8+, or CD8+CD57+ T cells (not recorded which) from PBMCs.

CDR3 sequence: CASSWDGRYEKLFF. CDR3 nucleotides: TGTGCCAGCAGCTGGGACGGACGTTATGAAAAACTGTTTTTT. V gene TRBV7-6 combines with J gene TRBJ1-4; TRBD1 is a possible D gene (5 bases). Germline CDR1 is SGHVS and CDR2 is FNYEAQ. The CDR3 is 14 amino acids. Trimming removed 4 bases from V and 6 bases from J, with 12 bases in between.